This T cell receptor (beta chain) appears in the sequencing data of a study of T cell responses to AZD1222 COVID-19 vaccine (dated by TCRdb to 2020 to 2023). About the study as a whole: AZD1222 recipients with second doses at about 4 weeks or about 12 weeks were pooled, because spike-specific TCR depth and breadth did not differ between schedules. Enrollment into the trials was organized by age into subgroups of 18-55, 56-69 and 70-plus years, and those subgroups contained roughly 160, 29 and 62 TCR-sequenced participants, respectively. TCR sequencing was performed for 230 to 250 trial participants, of whom about 210 were given two doses of AZD1222 and about 25 were given two doses of MenACWY control vaccine.

Note on this clone: Its antigen remains unidentified. One base away there is no much larger clone; base qualities are not given.

Here is what the overall study found, with its caveats: No day 14 peak-response samples were available, so repertoires were characterized only after the peak T cell response. A significant rise in spike-specific TCR breadth and depth was observed after two AZD1222 doses relative to day 0 and relative to MenACWY recipients. Most participants were white British and females outnumbered males, and the authors suggested that clonal diversity may have been underestimated. Vaccine-associated CD4 TCRs spanned the whole spike protein, with dominant responses in regions 160-218 and 743-854. The 56-69-year group was small, and its depth increase did not reach significance, likely because of low power. Nearly half of unique spike-specific TCRs reportedly recognized epitopes outside regions mutated in the B.1.351 and B.1.1.7 variants. Conclusions about previously exposed vaccinees were limited because only five to seven AZD1222 recipients were SARS-CoV-2 seropositive at baseline.

The CDR3, cysteine through phenylalanine, is 11 amino acids long. The read is trimmed to its CDR3 DNA, 33 bases read in frame from base 1. CDR1 SEHNR and CDR2 FQNEAQ are derived from the germline V gene (reference sequence). Between the V and J ends, shortened by 8 bases and 8 bases respectively, the junction contains 10 bases. Read against the paper, the sample's time point label means: baseline before first vaccination. Vaccinee samples came from UK trials COV001 and COV002, including a single-blind randomized controlled phase 2/3 trial of AZD1222 (ChAdOx1 nCoV-19) in healthy adults. For TCRbeta chain sequencing, PBMC samples were collected from trial participants at day 0 and at day 28 after the second dose. The CDR3 regions of human TCRbeta chains were analyzed by immunosequencing. Under the source paper's analysis protocol: Repertoire TCRs were matched against a reference library of SARS-CoV-2-specific TCRs generated with the MIRA antigen-specificity platform. Breadth was defined as the fraction of unique TCRs that were SARS-CoV-2-associated. Depth was defined as the fraction of total T cells that were SARS-CoV-2-associated. Using the MIRA data, every spike-specific TCR was mapped to the spike region that the TCR reacted to and assigned to either a CD4 or a CD8 class. Log10-transformed breadth and depth values were compared by one-way ANOVA with Sidak's multiple comparisons tests. Held by TCRdb, this immuneACCESS table contains in-frame sequences only and omits some clones. Under half of the omission traces to an unresolved V gene where checked; the cause of the rest is unknown. V and J calls and clone size follow that table, whereas D and trimming were derived from the DNA. This sample gives more than 140,000 clones in total; around 89% of them show up just once. Under 2.5% of the sample goes to the ten largest clones.

The chain couples TRBV7-9 to TRBJ2-1; D gene: possibly TRBD1, on 5 matching bases. The material sequenced was peripheral blood, taken on day 0 of AZD1222 vaccination. The sequence was collected from an adult in good health. The nucleotides are TGTGCCAGCTTGAAGGGGTATGAGCAGTTCTTC. This gives the protein CASLKGYEQFF. With all but the CDR3 taken from the reference TRBV7-9 and TRBJ2-1 genes, the full variable domain is: DTGVSQNPRHKITKRGQNVTFRCDPISEHNRLYWYRQTLGQGPEFLTYFQNEAQLEKSRLLSDRFSAERPKGSFSTLEIQRTEQGDSAMYLCASLKGYEQFFGPGTRLTVL.